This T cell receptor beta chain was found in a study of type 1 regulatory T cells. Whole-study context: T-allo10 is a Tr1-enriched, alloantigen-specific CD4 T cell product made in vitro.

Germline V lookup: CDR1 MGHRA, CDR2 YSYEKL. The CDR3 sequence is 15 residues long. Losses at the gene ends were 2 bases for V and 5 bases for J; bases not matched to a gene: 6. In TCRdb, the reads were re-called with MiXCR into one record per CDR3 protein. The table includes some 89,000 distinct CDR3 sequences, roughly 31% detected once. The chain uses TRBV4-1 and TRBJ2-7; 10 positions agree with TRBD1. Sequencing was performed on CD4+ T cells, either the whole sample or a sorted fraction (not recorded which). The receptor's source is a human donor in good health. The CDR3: CASSQPGQGNHEQYF. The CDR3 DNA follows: TGCGCCAGCAGCCAACCGGGACAGGGGAACCACGAGCAGTACTTC.